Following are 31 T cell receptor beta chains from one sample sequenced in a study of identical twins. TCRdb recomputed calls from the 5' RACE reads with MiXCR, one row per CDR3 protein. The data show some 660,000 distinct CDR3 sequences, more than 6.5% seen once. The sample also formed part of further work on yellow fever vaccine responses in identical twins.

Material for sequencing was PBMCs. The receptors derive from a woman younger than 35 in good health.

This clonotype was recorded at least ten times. The CDR3 loop is CASSYSPDSYTEAFF. The CDR3 coding sequence is TGTGCCAGCAGTTACTCACCAGACAGCTACACTGAAGCTTTCTTT. The chain links TRBV6-5 to TRBJ1-1, with TRBD1 as a possible D gene (5 bases). The CDR3 is 15 amino acids. Looked up from germline, CDR1 is MNHEY and CDR2 is SVGAGI. V lost 0 bases and J lost 3, with 11 bases in between.

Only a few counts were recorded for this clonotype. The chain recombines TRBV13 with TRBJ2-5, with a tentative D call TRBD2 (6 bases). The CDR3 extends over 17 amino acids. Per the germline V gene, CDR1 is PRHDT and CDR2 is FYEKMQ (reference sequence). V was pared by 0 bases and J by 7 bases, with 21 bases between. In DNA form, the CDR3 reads TGTGCCAGCAGCTTAGGGTTAGCGGAGGGGACGCAGAGGACCCAGTACTTC. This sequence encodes CASSLGLAEGTQRTQYF.

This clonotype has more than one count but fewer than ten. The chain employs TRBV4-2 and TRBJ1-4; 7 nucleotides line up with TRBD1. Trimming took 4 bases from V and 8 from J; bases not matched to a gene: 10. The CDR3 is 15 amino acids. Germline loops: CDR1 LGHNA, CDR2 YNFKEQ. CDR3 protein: CASSPSGTGQEKLFF. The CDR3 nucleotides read TGTGCCAGCAGCCCCTCGGGCACGGGACAGGAAAAACTGTTTTTT.

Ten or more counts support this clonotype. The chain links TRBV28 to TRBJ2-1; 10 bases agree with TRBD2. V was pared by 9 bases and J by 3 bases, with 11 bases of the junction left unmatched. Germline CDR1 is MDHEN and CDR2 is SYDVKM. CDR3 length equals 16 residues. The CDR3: CASGELAGGSYNEQFF. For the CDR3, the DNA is TGTGCCAGTGGGGAATTAGCGGGGGGCAGCTACAATGAGCAGTTCTTC. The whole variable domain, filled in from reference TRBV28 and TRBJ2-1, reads DVKVTQSSRYLVKRTGEKVFLECVQDMDHENMFWYRQDPGLGLRLIYFSYDVKMKEKGDIPEGYSVSREKKERFSLILESASTNQTSMYLCASGELAGGSYNEQFFGPGTRLTVL.

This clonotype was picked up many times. CDR3 sequence reads: CSVFGTTNTGELFF. The CDR3 nucleotides are TGCAGTGTATTCGGGACTACCAACACCGGGGAGCTGTTTTTT. The chain carries TRBV20-1 and TRBJ2-2, with 7 bases aligning to TRBD2. Germline V gene sequence: CDR1 DFQATT, CDR2 SNEGSKA (reference sequence). The CDR3 contains 14 residues. J was trimmed by 2 bases and V by 7 bases; bases with no gene match: 7.

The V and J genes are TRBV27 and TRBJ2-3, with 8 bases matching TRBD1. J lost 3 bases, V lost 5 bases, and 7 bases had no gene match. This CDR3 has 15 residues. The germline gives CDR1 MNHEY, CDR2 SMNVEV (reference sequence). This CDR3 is CASSLDRGWTDTQYF. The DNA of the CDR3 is TGTGCCAGCAGTCTTGACAGGGGCTGGACAGATACGCAGTATTTT.

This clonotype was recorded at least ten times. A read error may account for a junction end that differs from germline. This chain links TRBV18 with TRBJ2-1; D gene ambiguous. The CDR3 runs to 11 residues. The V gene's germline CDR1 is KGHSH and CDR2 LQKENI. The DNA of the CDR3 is TGTGCCAGCTCCCCACTGAATGAGCAGTTCTTC. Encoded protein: CASSPLNEQFF.

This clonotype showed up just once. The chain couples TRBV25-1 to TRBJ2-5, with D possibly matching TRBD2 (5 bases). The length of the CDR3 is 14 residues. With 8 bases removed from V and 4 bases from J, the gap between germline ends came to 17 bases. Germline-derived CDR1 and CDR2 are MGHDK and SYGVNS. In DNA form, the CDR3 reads TGTGCCAGCGGTATGGCCACCCGGGGAGAGACCCAGTACTTC. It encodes CASGMATRGETQYF.

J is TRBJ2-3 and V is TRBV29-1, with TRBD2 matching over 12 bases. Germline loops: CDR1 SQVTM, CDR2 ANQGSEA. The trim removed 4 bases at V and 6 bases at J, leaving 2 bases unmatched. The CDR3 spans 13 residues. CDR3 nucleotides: TGCAGCGTTGGACTAGCGGGAGTGGATACGCAGTATTTT. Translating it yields CSVGLAGVDTQYF.

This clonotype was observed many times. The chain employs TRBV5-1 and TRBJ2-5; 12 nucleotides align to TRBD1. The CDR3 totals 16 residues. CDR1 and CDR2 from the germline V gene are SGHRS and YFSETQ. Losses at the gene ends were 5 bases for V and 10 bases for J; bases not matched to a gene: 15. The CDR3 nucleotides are TGCGCCAGCAGAGGAAAGCCCGGGACAGGGGGCGCGCTCCAGTACTTC. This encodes CASRGKPGTGGALQYF. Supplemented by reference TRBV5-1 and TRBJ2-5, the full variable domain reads KAGVTQTPRYLIKTRGQQVTLSCSPISGHRSVSWYQQTPGQGLQFLFEYFSETQRNKGNFPGRFSGRQFSNSRSEMNVSTLELGDSALYLCASRGKPGTGGALQYFGPGTRLLVL.

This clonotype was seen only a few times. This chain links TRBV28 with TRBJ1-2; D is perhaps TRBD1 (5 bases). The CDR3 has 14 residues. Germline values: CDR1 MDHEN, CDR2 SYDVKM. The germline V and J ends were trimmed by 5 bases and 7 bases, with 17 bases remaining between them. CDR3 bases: TGTGCCAGCAGTGACCCGTGGGGCGCGGGTGGCTACACCTTC. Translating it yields CASSDPWGAGGYTF.

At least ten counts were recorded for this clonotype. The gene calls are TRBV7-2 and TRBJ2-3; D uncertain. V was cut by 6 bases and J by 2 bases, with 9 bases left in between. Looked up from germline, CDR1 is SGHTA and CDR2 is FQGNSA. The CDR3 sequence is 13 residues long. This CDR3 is CASSPLNTDTQYF. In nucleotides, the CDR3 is TGTGCCAGCAGTCCCCTTAACACAGATACGCAGTATTTT.

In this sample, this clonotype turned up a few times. The CDR3, as DNA: TGCAGTGCTAGAACTGGGACTAGCGGGGTTGGCGAGCAGTACTTC. Amino acid sequence: CSARTGTSGVGEQYF. The genes are TRBV20-1 and TRBJ2-7; the match to TRBD2 covers 13 bases. CDR1 and CDR2 (germline): DFQATT, SNEGSKA (reference sequence). V lost 2 bases to trimming and J lost 6 bases; unmatched junction nucleotides: 7. The CDR3 has 15 residues.

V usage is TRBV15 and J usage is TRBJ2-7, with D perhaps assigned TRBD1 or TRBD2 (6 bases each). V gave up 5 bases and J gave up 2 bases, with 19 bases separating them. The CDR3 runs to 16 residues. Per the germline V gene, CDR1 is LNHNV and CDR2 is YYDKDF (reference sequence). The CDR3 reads CATSRSWGRDPYEQYF. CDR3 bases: TGTGCCACCAGCCGGTCATGGGGGCGGGACCCCTACGAGCAGTACTTC.

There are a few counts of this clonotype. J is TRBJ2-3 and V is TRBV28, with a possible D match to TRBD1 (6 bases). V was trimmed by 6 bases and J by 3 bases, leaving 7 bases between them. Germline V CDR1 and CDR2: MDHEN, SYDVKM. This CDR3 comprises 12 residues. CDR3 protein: CASRDRTDTQYF. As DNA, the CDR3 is TGTGCCAGCAGAGACAGGACAGATACGCAGTATTTT. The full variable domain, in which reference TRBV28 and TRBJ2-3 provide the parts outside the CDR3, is DVKVTQSSRYLVKRTGEKVFLECVQDMDHENMFWYRQDPGLGLRLIYFSYDVKMKEKGDIPEGYSVSREKKERFSLILESASTNQTSMYLCASRDRTDTQYFGPGTRLTVL.

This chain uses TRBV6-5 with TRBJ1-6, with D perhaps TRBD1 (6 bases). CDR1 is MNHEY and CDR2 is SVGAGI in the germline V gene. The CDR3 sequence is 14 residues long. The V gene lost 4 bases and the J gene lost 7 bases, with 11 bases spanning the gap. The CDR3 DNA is TGTGCCAGCAGTTCACAGGGACCCAATTCACCCCTCCACTTT. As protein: CASSSQGPNSPLHF.

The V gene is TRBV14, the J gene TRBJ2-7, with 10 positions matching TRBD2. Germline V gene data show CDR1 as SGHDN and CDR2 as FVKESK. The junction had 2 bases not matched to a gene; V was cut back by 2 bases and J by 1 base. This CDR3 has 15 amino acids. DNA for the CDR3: TGTGCCAGCAGCCAACTAGCGGGAGTGTCCTACGAGCAGTACTTC. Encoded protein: CASSQLAGVSYEQYF.

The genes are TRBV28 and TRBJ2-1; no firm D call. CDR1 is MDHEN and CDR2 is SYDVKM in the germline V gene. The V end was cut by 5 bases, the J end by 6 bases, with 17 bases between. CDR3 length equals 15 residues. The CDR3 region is CASSTPIGPGNEQFF. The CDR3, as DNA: TGTGCCAGCAGTACCCCAATTGGACCAGGCAATGAGCAGTTCTTC.

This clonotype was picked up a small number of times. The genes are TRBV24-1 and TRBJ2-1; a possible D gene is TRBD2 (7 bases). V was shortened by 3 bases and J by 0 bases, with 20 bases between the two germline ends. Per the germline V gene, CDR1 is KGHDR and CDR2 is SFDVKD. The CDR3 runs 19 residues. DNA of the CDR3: TGTGCCACCAGTGATGGCCAGGGGAGGGGCCCTAGCTCCTACAATGAGCAGTTCTTC. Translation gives CATSDGQGRGPSSYNEQFF.

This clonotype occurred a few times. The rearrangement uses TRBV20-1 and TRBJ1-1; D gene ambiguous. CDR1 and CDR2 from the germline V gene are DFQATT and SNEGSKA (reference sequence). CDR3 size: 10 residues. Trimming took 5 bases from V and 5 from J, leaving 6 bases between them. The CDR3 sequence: CSASETEAFF. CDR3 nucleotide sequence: TGCAGTGCTTCAGAGACTGAAGCTTTCTTT.

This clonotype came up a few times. The CDR3 DNA sequence: TGTGCCAGCAGTCCTCCGGGACGGCTCTGCACCTTC. This encodes CASSPPGRLCTF. The J gene is TRBJ1-2, the V gene TRBV12-3 or TRBV12-4; tentative D call: TRBD1 (5 bases). The CDR3 contains 12 residues. V lost 5 bases, J lost 13 bases, and 17 bases lay in between.

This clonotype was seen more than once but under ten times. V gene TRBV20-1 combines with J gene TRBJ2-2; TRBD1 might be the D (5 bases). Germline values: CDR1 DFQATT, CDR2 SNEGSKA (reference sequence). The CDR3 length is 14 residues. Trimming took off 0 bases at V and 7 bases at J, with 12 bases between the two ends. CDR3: CSARDRGPIGELFF. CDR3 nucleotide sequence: TGCAGTGCTAGAGATAGGGGCCCAATCGGGGAGCTGTTTTTT.

CDR3 residues: CSAMGTSGNMAYEQYF. The CDR3, as DNA: TGCAGTGCTATGGGGACTAGCGGGAATATGGCCTACGAGCAGTACTTC. This chain connects TRBV20-1 to TRBJ2-7, with 13 bases identical to TRBD2. CDR3 length: 16 residues. Germline lookup yields CDR1 DFQATT and CDR2 SNEGSKA (reference sequence). Losses at the gene ends were 4 bases for V and 2 bases for J; bases not matched to a gene: 8.

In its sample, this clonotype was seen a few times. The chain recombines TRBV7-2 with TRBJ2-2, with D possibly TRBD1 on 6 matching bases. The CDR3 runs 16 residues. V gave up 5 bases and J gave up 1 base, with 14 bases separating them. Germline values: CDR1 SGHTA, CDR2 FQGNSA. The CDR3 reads CASSHRTVGNTGELFF. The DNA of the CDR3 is TGTGCCAGCAGCCATCGGACAGTGGGGAACACCGGGGAGCTGTTTTTT.

The CDR3 spells CSAPAGGRSYNSPLHF. The CDR3 DNA follows: TGCAGTGCTCCAGCAGGGGGCCGCTCCTATAATTCACCCCTCCACTTT. The V call is TRBV20-1, the J call TRBJ1-6; 8 bases line up with TRBD1. The CDR3 sequence is 16 residues long. Unmatched junction bases numbered 6, after V lost 5 bases and J lost 0 bases. Germline CDR1 DFQATT, CDR2 SNEGSKA (reference sequence).

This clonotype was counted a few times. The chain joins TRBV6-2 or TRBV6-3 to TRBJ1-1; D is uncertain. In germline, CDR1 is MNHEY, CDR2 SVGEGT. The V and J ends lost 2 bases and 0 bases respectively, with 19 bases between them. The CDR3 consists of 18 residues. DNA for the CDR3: TGTGCCAGCAGTTACCCGATAATCTCGACACGGATGAACACTGAAGCTTTCTTT. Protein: CASSYPIISTRMNTEAFF.

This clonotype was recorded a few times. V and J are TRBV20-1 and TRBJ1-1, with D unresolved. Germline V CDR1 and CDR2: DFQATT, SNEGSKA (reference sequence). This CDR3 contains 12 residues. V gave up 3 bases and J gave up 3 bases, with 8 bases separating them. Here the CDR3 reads CSARYIDTEAFF. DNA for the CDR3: TGCAGTGCTAGGTACATAGACACTGAAGCTTTCTTT.

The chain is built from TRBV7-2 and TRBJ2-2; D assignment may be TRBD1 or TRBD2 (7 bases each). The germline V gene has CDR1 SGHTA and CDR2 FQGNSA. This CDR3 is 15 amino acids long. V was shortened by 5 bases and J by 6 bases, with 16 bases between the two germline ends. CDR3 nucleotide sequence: TGTGCCAGCAGCCCTAGTCAGGGGGGGGCCGGGGAGCTGTTTTTT. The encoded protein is CASSPSQGGAGELFF.

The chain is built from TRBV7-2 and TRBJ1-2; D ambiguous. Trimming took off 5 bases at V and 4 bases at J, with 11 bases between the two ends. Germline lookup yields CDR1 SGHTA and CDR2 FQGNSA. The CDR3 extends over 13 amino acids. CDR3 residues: CASSRPEVYGYTF. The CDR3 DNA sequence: TGTGCCAGCAGCCGACCGGAAGTCTATGGCTACACCTTC. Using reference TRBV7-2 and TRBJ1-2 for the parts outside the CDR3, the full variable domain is GAGVSQSPSNKVTEKGKDVELRCDPISGHTALYWYRQSLGQGLEFLIYFQGNSAPDKSGLPSDRFSAERTGGSVSTLTIQRTQQEDSAVYLCASSRPEVYGYTFGSGTRLTVV.

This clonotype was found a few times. The DNA of the CDR3 is TGTGCCAGCAGTTTAGAGGGGGAATTGTACAATGAGCAGTTCTTC. This sequence encodes CASSLEGELYNEQFF. The gene calls are TRBV27 and TRBJ2-1; a weak D match, TRBD1 (6 bases). V dropped 2 bases and J dropped 4 bases, with 12 bases sitting between them. CDR3 size: 15 residues. Germline loops: CDR1 MNHEY, CDR2 SMNVEV (reference sequence).

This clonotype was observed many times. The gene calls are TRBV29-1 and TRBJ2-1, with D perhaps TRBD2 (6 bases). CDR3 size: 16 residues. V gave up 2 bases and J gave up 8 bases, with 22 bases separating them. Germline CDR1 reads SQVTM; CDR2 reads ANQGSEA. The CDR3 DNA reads TGCAGCGTTGAATGGGGCGGGACCCATCTACAATATGAGCAGTTCTTC. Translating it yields CSVEWGGTHLQYEQFF.